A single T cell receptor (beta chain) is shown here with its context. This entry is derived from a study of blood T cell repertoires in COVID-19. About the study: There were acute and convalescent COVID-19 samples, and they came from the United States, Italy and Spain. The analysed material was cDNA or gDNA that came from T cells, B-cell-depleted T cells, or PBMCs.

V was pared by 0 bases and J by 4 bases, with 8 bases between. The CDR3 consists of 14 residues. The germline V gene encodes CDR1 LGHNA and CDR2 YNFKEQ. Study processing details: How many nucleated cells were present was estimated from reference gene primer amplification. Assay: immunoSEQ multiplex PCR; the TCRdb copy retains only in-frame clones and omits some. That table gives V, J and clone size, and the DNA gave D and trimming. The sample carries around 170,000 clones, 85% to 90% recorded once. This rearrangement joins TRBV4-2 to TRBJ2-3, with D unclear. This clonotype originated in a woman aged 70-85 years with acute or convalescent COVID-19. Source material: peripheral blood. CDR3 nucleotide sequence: TGTGCCAGCAGCCAAGAGGTAGCCGCAGATACGCAGTATTTT. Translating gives CASSQEVAADTQYF.